This T cell receptor beta chain was obtained from a study of technical replicates of blood from a handful of donors. Clones were sequenced by immunoSEQ multiplex PCR, and TCRdb holds only the in-frame ones, with some missing. This table has around 97,000 clones, approximately 94% appearing once. This CDR3 is built from 13 residues. Germline V gene sequence: CDR1 SQVTM, CDR2 ANQGSEA. Trimming cost V 4 bases and J 4 bases, with 14 bases left between them. Sample: T cells isolated from PBMCs. The rearrangement links TRBV29-1 to TRBJ2-7, with D possibly matching TRBD1 (5 bases). The TCR originated in a human donor in good health. The CDR3 is CSVVLKGVYEQYF. CDR3 nucleotide sequence: TGCAGCGTTGTTTTGAAAGGGGTATACGAGCAGTACTTC.